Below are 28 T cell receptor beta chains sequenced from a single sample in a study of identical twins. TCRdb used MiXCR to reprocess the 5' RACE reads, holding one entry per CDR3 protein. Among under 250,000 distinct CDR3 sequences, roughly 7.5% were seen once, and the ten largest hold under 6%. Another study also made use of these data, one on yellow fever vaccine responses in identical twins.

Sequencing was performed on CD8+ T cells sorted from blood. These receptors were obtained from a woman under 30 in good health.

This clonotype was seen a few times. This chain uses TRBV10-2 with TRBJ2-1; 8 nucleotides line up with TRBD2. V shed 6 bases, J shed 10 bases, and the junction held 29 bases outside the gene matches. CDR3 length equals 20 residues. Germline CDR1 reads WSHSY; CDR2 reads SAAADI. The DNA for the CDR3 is TGCGCCAGCAGGATTACTAGGGGTCCCATAGCGGGGAGTCCTAAGCTAGAGCAGTTCTTC. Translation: CASRITRGPIAGSPKLEQFF.

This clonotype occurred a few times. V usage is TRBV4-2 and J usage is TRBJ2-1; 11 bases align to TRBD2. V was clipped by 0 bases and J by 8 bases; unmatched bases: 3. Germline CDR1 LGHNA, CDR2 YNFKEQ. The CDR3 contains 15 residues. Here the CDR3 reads CASSQELAGVDEQFF. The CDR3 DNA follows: TGTGCCAGCAGCCAAGAACTAGCGGGAGTTGATGAGCAGTTCTTC.

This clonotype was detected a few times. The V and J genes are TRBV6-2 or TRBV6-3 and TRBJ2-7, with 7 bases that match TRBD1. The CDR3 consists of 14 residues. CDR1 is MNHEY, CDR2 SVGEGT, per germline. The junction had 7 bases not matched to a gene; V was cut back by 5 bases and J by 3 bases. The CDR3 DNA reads TGTGCCAGCAGTAGAGGACAGGAGGTCTACGAGCAGTACGTC. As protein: CASSRGQEVYEQYV.

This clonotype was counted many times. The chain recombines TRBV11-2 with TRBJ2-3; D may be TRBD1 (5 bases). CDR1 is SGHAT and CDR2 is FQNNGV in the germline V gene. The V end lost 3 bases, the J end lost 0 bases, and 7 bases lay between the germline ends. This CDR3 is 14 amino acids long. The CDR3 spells CASSFRASTDTQYF. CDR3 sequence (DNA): TGTGCCAGCAGCTTCAGGGCCAGCACAGATACGCAGTATTTT.

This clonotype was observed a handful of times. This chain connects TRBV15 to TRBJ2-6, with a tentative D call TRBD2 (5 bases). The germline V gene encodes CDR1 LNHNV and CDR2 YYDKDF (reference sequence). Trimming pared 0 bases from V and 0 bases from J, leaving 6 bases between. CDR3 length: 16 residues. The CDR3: CATSRERGSGANVLTF. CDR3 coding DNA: TGTGCCACCAGCAGAGAACGGGGCTCTGGGGCCAACGTCCTGACTTTC.

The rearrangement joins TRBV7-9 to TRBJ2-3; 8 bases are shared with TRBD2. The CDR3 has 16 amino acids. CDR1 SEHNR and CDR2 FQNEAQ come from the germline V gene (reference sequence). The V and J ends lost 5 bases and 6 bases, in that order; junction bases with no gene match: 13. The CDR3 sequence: CASSAYGLREGDTQYF. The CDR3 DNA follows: TGTGCCAGCAGCGCCTATGGCCTCCGGGAGGGCGATACGCAGTATTTT.

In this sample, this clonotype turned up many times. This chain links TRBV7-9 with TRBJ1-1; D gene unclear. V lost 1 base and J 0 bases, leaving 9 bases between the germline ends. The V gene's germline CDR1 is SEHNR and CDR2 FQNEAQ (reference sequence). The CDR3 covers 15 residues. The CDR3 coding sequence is TGTGCCAGCAGCTTAGGTCCGGCTATGAACACTGAAGCTTTCTTT. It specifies CASSLGPAMNTEAFF.

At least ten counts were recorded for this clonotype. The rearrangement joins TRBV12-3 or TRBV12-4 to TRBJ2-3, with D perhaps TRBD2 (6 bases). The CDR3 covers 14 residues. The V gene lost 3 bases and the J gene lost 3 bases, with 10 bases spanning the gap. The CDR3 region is CASSFGGRTDTQYF. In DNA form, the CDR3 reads TGTGCCAGCAGTTTTGGGGGGAGGACAGATACGCAGTATTTT.

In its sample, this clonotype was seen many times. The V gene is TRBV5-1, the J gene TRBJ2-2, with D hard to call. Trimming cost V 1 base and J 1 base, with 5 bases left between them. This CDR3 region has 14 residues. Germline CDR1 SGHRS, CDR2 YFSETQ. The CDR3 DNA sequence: TGCGCCAGCAGCTTGTCAGGGAACACCGGGGAGCTGTTTTTT. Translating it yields CASSLSGNTGELFF.

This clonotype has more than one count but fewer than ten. The CDR3 is CASSYSGVFSTEAFF. In nucleotides, the CDR3 is TGTGCCAGCAGTTACTCAGGGGTATTTAGCACTGAAGCTTTCTTT. The chain joins TRBV6-2 or TRBV6-3 to TRBJ1-1; perhaps TRBD1 as D (5 bases). CDR1 MNHEY and CDR2 SVGEGT come from the germline V gene. The CDR3 extends over 15 amino acids. The V and J ends lost 0 bases and 4 bases respectively, with 12 bases between them.

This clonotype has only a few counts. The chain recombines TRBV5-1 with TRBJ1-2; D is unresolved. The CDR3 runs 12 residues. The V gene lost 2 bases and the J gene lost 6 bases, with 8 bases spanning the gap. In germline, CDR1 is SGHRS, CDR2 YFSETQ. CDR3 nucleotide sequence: TGCGCCAGCAGCTTTTCGCGTGATGGCTACACCTTC. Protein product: CASSFSRDGYTF.

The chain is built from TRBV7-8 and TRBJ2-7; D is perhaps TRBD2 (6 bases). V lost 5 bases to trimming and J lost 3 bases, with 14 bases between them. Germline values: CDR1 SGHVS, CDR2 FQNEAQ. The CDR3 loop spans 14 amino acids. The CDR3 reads CASSGTRNLYEQYV. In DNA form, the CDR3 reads TGTGCCAGCAGCGGGACTCGAAACCTCTACGAGCAGTACGTC.

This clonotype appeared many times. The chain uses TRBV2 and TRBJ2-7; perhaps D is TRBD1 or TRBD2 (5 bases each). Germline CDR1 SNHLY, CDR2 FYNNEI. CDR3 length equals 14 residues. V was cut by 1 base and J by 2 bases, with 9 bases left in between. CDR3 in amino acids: CASSEGDGTYEQYF. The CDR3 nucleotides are TGTGCCAGCAGTGAAGGGGACGGAACCTACGAGCAGTACTTC.

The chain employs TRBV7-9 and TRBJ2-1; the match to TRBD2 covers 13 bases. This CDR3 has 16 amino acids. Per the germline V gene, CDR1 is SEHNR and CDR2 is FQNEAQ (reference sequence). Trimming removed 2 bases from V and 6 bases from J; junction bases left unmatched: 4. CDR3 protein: CASSLPGLAGFNEQFF. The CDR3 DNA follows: TGTGCCAGCAGCTTACCGGGACTAGCGGGATTCAATGAGCAGTTCTTC.

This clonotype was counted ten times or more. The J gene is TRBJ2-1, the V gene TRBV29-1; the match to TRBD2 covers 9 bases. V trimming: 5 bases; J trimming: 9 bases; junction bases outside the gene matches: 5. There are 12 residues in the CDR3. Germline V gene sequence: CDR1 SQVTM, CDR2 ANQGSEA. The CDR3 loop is CSVPDSGSEQFF. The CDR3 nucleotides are TGCAGCGTTCCCGATAGCGGGAGTGAGCAGTTCTTC.

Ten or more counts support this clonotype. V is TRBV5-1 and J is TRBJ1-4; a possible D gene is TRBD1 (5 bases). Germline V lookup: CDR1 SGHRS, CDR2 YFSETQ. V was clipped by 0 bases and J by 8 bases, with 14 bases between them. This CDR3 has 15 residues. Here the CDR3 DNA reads TGCGCCAGCAGCTTGGTTGGGGGACTTGTCGAAAAACTGTTTTTT. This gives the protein CASSLVGGLVEKLFF.

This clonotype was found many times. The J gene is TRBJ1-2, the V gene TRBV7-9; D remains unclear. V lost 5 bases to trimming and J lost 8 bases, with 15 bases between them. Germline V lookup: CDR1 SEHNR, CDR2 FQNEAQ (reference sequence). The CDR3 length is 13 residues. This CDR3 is CASSRPAARGYTF. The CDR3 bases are TGTGCCAGCAGCCGCCCGGCCGCACGGGGCTACACCTTC.

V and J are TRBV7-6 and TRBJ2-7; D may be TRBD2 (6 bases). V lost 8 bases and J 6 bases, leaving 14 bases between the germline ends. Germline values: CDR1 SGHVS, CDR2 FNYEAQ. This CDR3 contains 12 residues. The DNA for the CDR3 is TGTGCCAGCGGGACGACTAGTCGCGAGCAGTACTTC. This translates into CASGTTSREQYF. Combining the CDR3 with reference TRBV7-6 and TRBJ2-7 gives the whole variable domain GAGVSQSPRYKVTKRGQDVALRCDPISGHVSLYWYRQALGQGPEFLTYFNYEAQQDKSGLPNDRFSAERPEGSISTLTIQRTEQRDSAMYRCASGTTSREQYFGPGTRLTVT.

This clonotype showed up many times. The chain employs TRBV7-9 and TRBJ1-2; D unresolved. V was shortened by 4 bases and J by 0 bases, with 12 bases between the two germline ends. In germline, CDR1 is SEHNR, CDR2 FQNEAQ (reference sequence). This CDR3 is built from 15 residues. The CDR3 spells CASSYDAGPNYGYTF. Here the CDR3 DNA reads TGTGCCAGCAGCTATGATGCAGGACCTAACTATGGCTACACCTTC.

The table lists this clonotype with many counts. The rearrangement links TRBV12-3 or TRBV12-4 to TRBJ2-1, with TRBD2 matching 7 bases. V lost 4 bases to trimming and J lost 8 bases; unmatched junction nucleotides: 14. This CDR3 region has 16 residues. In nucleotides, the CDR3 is TGTGCCAGCAGTTCAATGGGGGAGCGGGATATTGATGAGCAGTTCTTC. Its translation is CASSSMGERDIDEQFF.

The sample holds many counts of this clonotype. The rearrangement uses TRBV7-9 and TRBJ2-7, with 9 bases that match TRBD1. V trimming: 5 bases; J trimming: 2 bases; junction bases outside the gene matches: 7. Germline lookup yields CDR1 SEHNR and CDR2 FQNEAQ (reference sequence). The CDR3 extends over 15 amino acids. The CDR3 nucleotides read TGTGCCAGCAGCCCCAGGACAGGGGAACCCTACGAGCAGTACTTC. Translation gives CASSPRTGEPYEQYF.

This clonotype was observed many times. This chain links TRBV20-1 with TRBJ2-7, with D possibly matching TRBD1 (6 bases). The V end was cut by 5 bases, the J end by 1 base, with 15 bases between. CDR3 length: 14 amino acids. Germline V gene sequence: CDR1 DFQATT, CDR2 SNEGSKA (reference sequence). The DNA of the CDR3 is TGCAGTGCTCATGCAGGGACATTATCCTACGAGCAGTACGTC. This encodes CSAHAGTLSYEQYV.

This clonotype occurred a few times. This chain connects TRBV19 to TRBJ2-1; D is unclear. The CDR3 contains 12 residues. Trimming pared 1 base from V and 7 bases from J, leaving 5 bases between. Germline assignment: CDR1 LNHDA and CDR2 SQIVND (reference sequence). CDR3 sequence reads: CASSIARNEQFF. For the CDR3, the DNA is TGTGCCAGTAGTATAGCCCGGAATGAGCAGTTCTTC. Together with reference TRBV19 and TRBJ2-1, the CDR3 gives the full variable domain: DGGITQSPKYLFRKEGQNVTLSCEQNLNHDAMYWYRQDPGQGLRLIYYSQIVNDFQKGDIAEGYSVSREKKESFPLTVTSAQKNPTAFYLCASSIARNEQFFGPGTRLTVL.

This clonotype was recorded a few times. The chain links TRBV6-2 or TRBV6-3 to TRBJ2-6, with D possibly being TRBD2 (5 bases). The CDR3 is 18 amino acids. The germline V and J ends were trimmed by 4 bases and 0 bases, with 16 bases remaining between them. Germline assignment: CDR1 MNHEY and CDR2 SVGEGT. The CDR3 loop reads CASSSRRWESSGANVLTF. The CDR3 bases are TGTGCCAGCAGTTCCAGGCGGTGGGAGAGCTCTGGGGCCAACGTCCTGACTTTC.

CDR3 loop: CASSYSGRWPNEQFF. For the CDR3, the DNA is TGTGCCAGCAGTTATAGCGGGAGGTGGCCCAATGAGCAGTTCTTC. This sequence joins TRBV6-5 and TRBJ2-1; TRBD2 agrees at 10 bases. Germline V gene lookup returns CDR1 MNHEY and CDR2 SVGAGI. Trimming took 3 bases from V and 6 from J; bases not matched to a gene: 5. This CDR3 has 15 amino acids.

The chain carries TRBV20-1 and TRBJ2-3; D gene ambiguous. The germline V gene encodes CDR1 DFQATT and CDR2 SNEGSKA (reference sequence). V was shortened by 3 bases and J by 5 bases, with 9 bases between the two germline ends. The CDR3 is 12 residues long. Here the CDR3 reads CSASLEEDTQYF. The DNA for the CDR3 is TGCAGTGCTAGTCTCGAGGAAGATACGCAGTATTTT.

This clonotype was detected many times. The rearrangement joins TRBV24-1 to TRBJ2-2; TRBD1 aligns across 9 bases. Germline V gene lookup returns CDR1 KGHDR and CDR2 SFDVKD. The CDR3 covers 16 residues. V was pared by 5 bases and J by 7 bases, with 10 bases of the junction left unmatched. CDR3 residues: CATSALGTGFGGELFF. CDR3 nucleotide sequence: TGTGCCACCAGTGCGTTAGGGACAGGGTTTGGCGGGGAGCTGTTTTTT.

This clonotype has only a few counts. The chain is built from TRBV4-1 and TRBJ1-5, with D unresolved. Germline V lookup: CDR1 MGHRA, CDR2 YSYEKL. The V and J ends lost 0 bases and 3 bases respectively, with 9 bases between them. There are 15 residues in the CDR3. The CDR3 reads CASSQEWQNNQPQHF. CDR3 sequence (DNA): TGCGCCAGCAGCCAAGAATGGCAGAACAATCAGCCCCAGCATTTT.